A selection of T cell receptor beta chains follows, all from one sample in a study of regulatory T cells in long-lasting Graves disease. Via MiXCR, TCRdb re-called the multiplex PCR reads, giving one row per CDR3 protein. The sample includes hundreds of thousands of distinct CDR3 sequences, around 20% of them seen just once. The source was peripheral blood mononuclear cells (PBMCs), collected when the disease was refractory, from a patient treated with antithyroid drugs. The receptor set was obtained from a female donor with Graves disease. The CDR3 runs from the conserved cysteine through the conserved F or W. Each record gives: D gene, clone size, J gene, V gene, CDR3 protein, CDR3 DNA. A D gene is named only where the DNA matches it firmly. The size field is filled for only some rows; it gives once, few, many or a size class.

d_call: TRBD1
clone_size: .
j_call: TRBJ2-7
v_call: TRBV20-1
cdr3_aa: CSADTGTGTYEQYF
cdr3_nt: TGCAGTGCTGACACCGGGACAGGGACCTACGAGCAGTACTTC

d_call: .
clone_size: many
j_call: TRBJ2-2
v_call: TRBV7-8
cdr3_aa: CASSPLSGRRGGNTGELFF
cdr3_nt: TGTGCCAGCAGCCCCCTCTCGGGCCGTCGGGGAGGGAACACCGGGGAGCTGTTTTTT

d_call: .
clone_size: .
j_call: TRBJ2-5
v_call: TRBV19
cdr3_aa: CASSIHRAETQYF
cdr3_nt: TGTGCCAGTAGTATCCACAGGGCAGAGACCCAGTACTTC

d_call: .
clone_size: once
j_call: TRBJ2-3
v_call: TRBV20-1
cdr3_aa: CSARERTSTDTQYF
cdr3_nt: TGCAGTGCTAGGGAGCGGACGAGCACAGATACGCAGTATTTT

d_call: .
clone_size: many
j_call: TRBJ2-7
v_call: TRBV12-3/TRBV12-4
cdr3_aa: CASSLARAARAYEQYF
cdr3_nt: TGTGCCAGCAGTTTAGCGCGGGCCGCACGCGCCTACGAGCAGTACTTC

d_call: TRBD2
clone_size: few
j_call: TRBJ2-2
v_call: TRBV30
cdr3_aa: CAWSVTSGRGVTGELFF
cdr3_nt: TGTGCCTGGAGTGTTACTAGCGGGAGGGGTGTCACCGGGGAGCTGTTTTTT

d_call: .
clone_size: many
j_call: TRBJ2-5
v_call: TRBV20-1
cdr3_aa: CSARGGNETQYF
cdr3_nt: TGCAGTGCTAGAGGGGGAAACGAGACCCAGTACTTC

d_call: TRBD1
clone_size: few
j_call: TRBJ1-2
v_call: TRBV12-3/TRBV12-4
cdr3_aa: CASSRQGDGYTF
cdr3_nt: TGTGCCAGCAGCCGACAGGGAGATGGCTACACCTTC

d_call: .
clone_size: many
j_call: TRBJ2-2
v_call: TRBV12-3/TRBV12-4
cdr3_aa: CASSLRLVGELFF
cdr3_nt: TGTGCCAGCAGCCTGAGACTTGTCGGGGAGCTGTTTTTT

d_call: .
clone_size: few
j_call: TRBJ1-3
v_call: TRBV6-2/TRBV6-3
cdr3_aa: CASTRSAELSGNTIYF
cdr3_nt: TGTGCCAGCACCCGATCCGCGGAGCTCTCTGGAAACACCATATATTTT

d_call: .
clone_size: .
j_call: TRBJ2-7
v_call: TRBV7-9
cdr3_aa: CASSLVTGSVYEQYF
cdr3_nt: TGTGCCAGCAGCTTAGTAACGGGCTCGGTCTACGAGCAGTACTTC

d_call: .
clone_size: few
j_call: TRBJ2-7
v_call: TRBV6-2/TRBV6-3
cdr3_aa: CASRATGLSSYEQYF
cdr3_nt: TGTGCCAGCAGGGCAACAGGGTTGAGCTCCTACGAGCAGTACTTC

d_call: .
clone_size: many
j_call: TRBJ1-1
v_call: TRBV27
cdr3_aa: CASSLSRGGLNTEAFF
cdr3_nt: TGTGCCAGCAGTTTATCAAGGGGGGGACTGAACACTGAAGCTTTCTTT

d_call: TRBD1
clone_size: .
j_call: TRBJ2-1
v_call: TRBV11-1
cdr3_aa: CASSLQGAFYNEQFF
cdr3_nt: TGTGCCAGCAGCTTGCAGGGGGCTTTCTACAATGAGCAGTTCTTC

d_call: TRBD2
clone_size: many
j_call: TRBJ2-7
v_call: TRBV11-1
cdr3_aa: CASSMGLGGEQYF
cdr3_nt: TGTGCCAGCAGCATGGGACTAGGGGGCGAGCAGTACTTC

d_call: TRBD2
clone_size: many
j_call: TRBJ2-7
v_call: TRBV6-1
cdr3_aa: CAKRGPGLAVGDTSYEQYF
cdr3_nt: TGTGCCAAAAGAGGCCCGGGACTAGCGGTAGGTGACACCTCCTACGAGCAGTACTTC

d_call: TRBD2
clone_size: many
j_call: TRBJ2-7
v_call: TRBV2
cdr3_aa: CASRLAGGPVAGEQYF
cdr3_nt: TGTGCCAGCAGGTTAGCGGGAGGGCCGGTTGCGGGCGAGCAGTACTTC

d_call: TRBD2
clone_size: few
j_call: TRBJ2-3
v_call: TRBV7-2
cdr3_aa: CASSLESGLAGGPSTDTQYF
cdr3_nt: TGTGCCAGCAGCTTAGAAAGTGGGCTAGCGGGAGGGCCGAGCACAGATACGCAGTATTTT

d_call: .
clone_size: .
j_call: TRBJ2-3
v_call: TRBV7-2
cdr3_aa: CASSLSYGTQYF
cdr3_nt: TGTGCCAGCAGCTTAAGTTATGGTACGCAGTATTTT

d_call: .
clone_size: many
j_call: TRBJ1-6
v_call: TRBV11-2
cdr3_aa: CASSLVQGNSPLHF
cdr3_nt: TGTGCCAGCAGCTTAGTCCAGGGAAATTCACCCCTCCACTTT

d_call: .
clone_size: many
j_call: TRBJ1-1
v_call: TRBV27
cdr3_aa: CASSFGQLNTEAFF
cdr3_nt: TGTGCCAGCAGTTTCGGACAGTTGAACACTGAAGCTTTCTTT

d_call: .
clone_size: few
j_call: TRBJ2-2
v_call: TRBV20-1
cdr3_aa: CSARGGVNTGELFF
cdr3_nt: TGCAGTGCTAGGGGCGGGGTGAACACCGGGGAGCTGTTTTTT

d_call: TRBD1
clone_size: many
j_call: TRBJ1-4
v_call: TRBV19
cdr3_aa: CASSHAGQSNEKLFF
cdr3_nt: TGTGCCAGTAGTCACGCGGGACAGAGTAATGAAAAACTGTTTTTT

d_call: TRBD1
clone_size: many
j_call: TRBJ1-1
v_call: TRBV2
cdr3_aa: CAGQGVNTEAFF
cdr3_nt: TGTGCCGGCCAGGGGGTGAACACTGAAGCTTTCTTT

d_call: TRBD2
clone_size: .
j_call: TRBJ2-1
v_call: TRBV28
cdr3_aa: CASSSSGSNEQFF
cdr3_nt: TGTGCCAGCAGTTCTAGCGGGAGCAATGAGCAGTTCTTC

d_call: .
clone_size: many
j_call: TRBJ2-6
v_call: TRBV5-1
cdr3_aa: CASSLPGYSGANVLTF
cdr3_nt: TGCGCCAGCAGCTTGCCGGGGTACTCTGGGGCCAACGTCCTGACTTTC

d_call: .
clone_size: many
j_call: TRBJ1-5
v_call: TRBV30
cdr3_aa: CAWTLDSNQPQHF
cdr3_nt: TGTGCCTGGACACTTGATAGCAATCAGCCCCAGCATTTT

d_call: .
clone_size: few
j_call: TRBJ2-5
v_call: TRBV20-1
cdr3_aa: CSARATDIKETQYF
cdr3_nt: TGCAGTGCTAGAGCCACCGACATTAAAGAGACCCAGTACTTC

d_call: .
clone_size: many
j_call: TRBJ2-7
v_call: TRBV7-6
cdr3_aa: CASSLDGGLGEQYF
cdr3_nt: TGTGCCAGCAGCTTAGATGGCGGGCTAGGGGAGCAGTACTTC

d_call: TRBD2
clone_size: .
j_call: TRBJ2-5
v_call: TRBV7-9
cdr3_aa: CASTTAGGDRETQYF
cdr3_nt: TGTGCCAGCACAACAGCGGGAGGGGATCGAGAGACCCAGTACTTC

d_call: .
clone_size: .
j_call: TRBJ2-1
v_call: TRBV4-3
cdr3_aa: CASSQSGLGGNEQFF
cdr3_nt: TGCGCCAGCAGCCAAAGTGGTTTAGGGGGAAATGAGCAGTTCTTC

d_call: TRBD2
clone_size: many
j_call: TRBJ2-7
v_call: TRBV20-1
cdr3_aa: CSAQSGREVYEQYF
cdr3_nt: TGCAGTGCTCAAAGCGGGAGGGAAGTCTACGAGCAGTACTTC

d_call: .
clone_size: few
j_call: TRBJ1-3
v_call: TRBV6-1
cdr3_aa: CASWARSSGNTIYF
cdr3_nt: TGTGCCAGCTGGGCGAGGAGCTCTGGAAACACCATATATTTT

d_call: .
clone_size: many
j_call: TRBJ2-7
v_call: TRBV6-1
cdr3_aa: CASSEGWEQYF
cdr3_nt: TGTGCCAGCAGCGAAGGGTGGGAGCAGTACTTC